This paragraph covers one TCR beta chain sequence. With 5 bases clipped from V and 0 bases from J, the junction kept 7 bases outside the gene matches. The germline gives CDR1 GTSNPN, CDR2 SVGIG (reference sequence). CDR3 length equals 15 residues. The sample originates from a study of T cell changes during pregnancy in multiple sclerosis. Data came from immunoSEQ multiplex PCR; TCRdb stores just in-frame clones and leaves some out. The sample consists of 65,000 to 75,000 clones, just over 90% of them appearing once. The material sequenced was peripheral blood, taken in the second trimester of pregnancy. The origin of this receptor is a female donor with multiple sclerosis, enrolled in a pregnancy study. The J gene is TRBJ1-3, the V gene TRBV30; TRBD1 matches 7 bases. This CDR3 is CAWGQGTVSGNTIYF. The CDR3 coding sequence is TGTGCCTGGGGCCAAGGGACAGTCTCTGGAAACACCATATATTTT.